A selection of T cell receptor beta chains follows, all from one sample in a study of cytomegalovirus exposure and HLA in healthy donors. Assay: immunoSEQ multiplex PCR; the TCRdb copy retains only in-frame clones and omits some. This table holds more than 150,000 clones, almost 80% found once. The sequenced material came from PBMCs. The source of these receptors is a man aged 50-60 years in good health and CMV-seropositive. The CDR3 runs from the conserved cysteine through the conserved F or W. A D gene is named only where the DNA matches it firmly. A row's size may be missing; if present it is once, few, many or a size class.

cdr3_length j_call d_call v_call clone_size cdr3_aa cdr3_nt
12 TRBJ2-2 - TRBV11-2 once CASSLGPGELFF TGTGCCAGCAGCTTAGGGCCCGGGGAGCTGTTTTTT
15 TRBJ1-4 TRBD1 TRBV10-3 - CATEREQGRMEKLFF TGTGCCACCGAACGAGAACAGGGGCGCATGGAAAAACTGTTTTTT
12 TRBJ1-5 - TRBV10-3 - CAISGSNQPQHF TGTGCCATCAGTGGTTCGAATCAGCCCCAGCATTTT
16 TRBJ2-5 - TRBV7-2 - CASSPPPPGFQETQYF TGTGCCAGCAGCCCCCCACCTCCGGGTTTCCAAGAGACCCAGTACTTC
15 TRBJ1-5 - TRBV28 - CASSLWGRANQPQHF TGTGCCAGCAGTTTATGGGGGAGGGCCAATCAGCCCCAGCATTTT
17 TRBJ1-1 TRBD1 TRBV5-1 - CASSLSRQGRVNTEAFF TGCGCCAGCAGCTTAAGCCGACAGGGGCGGGTGAACACTGAAGCTTTCTTT
15 TRBJ2-1 TRBD1 TRBV13 - CASRWLTGGYNEQFF TGTGCCAGCAGGTGGCTGACAGGGGGCTACAATGAGCAGTTCTTC
15 TRBJ1-5 - TRBV19 - CASSDSYDGNQPQHF TGTGCCAGTAGTGACAGTTACGACGGCAATCAGCCCCAGCATTTT
17 TRBJ2-1 TRBD2 TRBV9 - CASSGKTRGGSYNEQFF TGTGCCAGCAGCGGAAAAACGCGGGGGGGCTCCTACAATGAGCAGTTCTTC
14 TRBJ1-1 - TRBV4-3 - CASSQFAVNTEAFF TGCGCCAGCAGCCAATTCGCGGTGAACACTGAAGCTTTCTTT
16 TRBJ2-6 - TRBV19 - CASRRLSSSGANVLTF TGTGCCAGCCGGAGGCTCTCCAGCTCTGGGGCCAACGTCCTGACTTTC
14 TRBJ1-5 TRBD1 TRBV27 once CASSPGTVNQPQHF TGTGCCAGCAGCCCCGGGACAGTCAATCAGCCCCAGCATTTT
12 TRBJ2-5 TRBD2 TRBV30 - CAWGLAGKTQYF TGTGCCTGGGGACTAGCGGGGAAGACCCAATACTTC